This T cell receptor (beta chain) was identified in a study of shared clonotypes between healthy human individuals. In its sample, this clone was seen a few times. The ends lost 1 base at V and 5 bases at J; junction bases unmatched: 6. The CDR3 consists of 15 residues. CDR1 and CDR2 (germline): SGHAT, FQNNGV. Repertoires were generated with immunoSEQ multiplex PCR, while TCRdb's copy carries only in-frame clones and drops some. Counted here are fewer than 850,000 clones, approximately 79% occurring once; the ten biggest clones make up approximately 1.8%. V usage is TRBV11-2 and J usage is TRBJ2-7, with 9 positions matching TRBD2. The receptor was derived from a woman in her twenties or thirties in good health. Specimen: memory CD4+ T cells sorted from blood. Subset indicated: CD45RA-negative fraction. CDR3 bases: TGTGCCAGCAGCTTAGTGAGCGGGAGGATCCACGAGCAGTACTTC. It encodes CASSLVSGRIHEQYF.